The 23 T cell receptor beta chains below all came from one sample that was sequenced in a study of blood T cells in healthy people across ages. PCR was performed a second time for roughly 6 to 12 cycles using a sample-barcoded 5' primer and a J-beta primer mix. Via MiXCR, TCRdb re-called the 5' RACE reads, giving one row per CDR3 protein. The sample has roughly 550,000 distinct CDR3 sequences, less than 25% seen once; the top ten hold approximately 8.7%. These data also formed part of another study, on T cells of mothers and their children.

The specimen sequenced was blood. The receptors were gathered from a boy younger than 18 in good health.

The chain carries TRBV15 and TRBJ2-7; no clear D gene. Germline CDR1 reads LNHNV; CDR2 reads YYDKDF (reference sequence). Trimming removed 0 bases from V and 0 bases from J, with 6 bases in between. The CDR3 is 14 amino acids. The CDR3 region has the DNA TGTGCCACCAGCAGAGATGGGCTCTCCTACGAGCAGTACTTC. The encoded protein is CATSRDGLSYEQYF.

This clonotype was detected only a few times. CDR3 coding DNA: TGTGCCAGCAGCTTAGGGCCGCATATCTACAATGAGCAGTTCTTC. Translating it yields CASSLGPHIYNEQFF. This sequence joins TRBV7-9 and TRBJ2-1, with D uncertain. The CDR3 spans 15 residues. CDR1 and CDR2 from the germline V gene are SEHNR and FQNEAQ (reference sequence). Trimming shortened V by 1 base and J by 3 bases, and 10 bases separated the two germline ends. Based on the CDR3 plus reference TRBV7-9 and TRBJ2-1, the full variable domain is DTGVSQNPRHKITKRGQNVTFRCDPISEHNRLYWYRQTLGQGPEFLTYFQNEAQLEKSRLLSDRFSAERPKGSFSTLEIQRTEQGDSAMYLCASSLGPHIYNEQFFGPGTRLTVL.

This clonotype was seen a few times. The V and J genes are TRBV28 and TRBJ2-7; 10 positions match TRBD2. The germline V gene has CDR1 MDHEN and CDR2 SYDVKM. Unmatched junction bases numbered 10, after V lost 9 bases and J lost 2 bases. This CDR3 is built from 15 residues. The CDR3 DNA reads as TGTGCCAGTTTTAGTTCTAGCGGGAGCGCCTACGAGCAGTACTTC. Its protein product is CASFSSSGSAYEQYF.

This clonotype showed up just a few times. Germline and junction disagree at one end, which may indicate a read error. The chain couples TRBV20-1 to TRBJ2-7, with TRBD1 matching 8 bases. CDR1 is DFQATT and CDR2 is SNEGSKA in the germline V gene (reference sequence). CDR3 length: 14 amino acids. The CDR3: CGAPTTWTGNEQYF. CDR3 DNA: TGCGGTGCTCCCACAACCTGGACAGGGAACGAGCAGTACTTC.

The chain employs TRBV14 and TRBJ1-1; D gene unclear. The germline V gene encodes CDR1 SGHDN and CDR2 FVKESK. V was cut by 2 bases and J by 4 bases, with 5 bases left in between. The CDR3 consists of 12 residues. The CDR3 region has the DNA TGTGCCAGCAGCCAAATTGGCACTGAAGCTTTCTTT. Protein product: CASSQIGTEAFF.

This clonotype has just a few counts. J is TRBJ2-1 and V is TRBV6-5; tentatively, D is TRBD1 or TRBD2 (6 bases each). V gave up 5 bases and J gave up 4 bases, with 18 bases separating them. Germline V gene sequence: CDR1 MNHEY, CDR2 SVGAGI. CDR3 length equals 16 residues. CDR3 sequence reads: CASSPTGGSGYNEQFF. The CDR3 DNA reads as TGTGCCAGCAGTCCGACAGGAGGGTCGGGTTACAATGAGCAGTTCTTC.

This clonotype appeared a few times. V usage is TRBV28 and J usage is TRBJ2-1, with 7 bases matching TRBD1. Germline CDR1 reads MDHEN; CDR2 reads SYDVKM. Trimming cost V 9 bases and J 4 bases; bases outside gene matches: 9. The CDR3 spans 14 residues. CDR3 amino acids: CASCPGQPYNEQFF. CDR3 sequence (DNA): TGTGCCAGTTGCCCGGGACAGCCGTACAATGAGCAGTTCTTC.

V gene TRBV6-2 or TRBV6-3 combines with J gene TRBJ2-1; the D gene could be TRBD1 or TRBD2 (5 bases each). V was cut by 4 bases and J by 2 bases, with 6 bases left in between. CDR1 is MNHEY, CDR2 SVGEGT, per germline. The CDR3 contains 13 residues. The CDR3 sequence is CASSSGPYNEQFF. CDR3 bases: TGTGCCAGCAGTTCGGGACCCTACAATGAGCAGTTCTTC.

This clonotype appeared many times. This chain connects TRBV28 to TRBJ2-1; 9 positions agree with TRBD2. The germline V gene has CDR1 MDHEN and CDR2 SYDVKM. The CDR3 extends over 15 amino acids. Trimming at V came to 8 bases and at J to 4 bases, leaving 9 bases not matched to a gene. The DNA for the CDR3 is TGTGCCAGCTCCCTCCTAGCGGGGCAATACAATGAGCAGTTCTTC. Its protein is CASSLLAGQYNEQFF.

The CDR3 DNA follows: TGTGCCAGCAGCGGGCTCAGGGGTACAGGGGCCAACGTCCTGACTTTC. This translates into CASSGLRGTGANVLTF. The chain is built from TRBV9 and TRBJ2-6, with D possibly matching TRBD1 (6 bases). Germline V lookup: CDR1 SGDLS, CDR2 YYNGEE. The germline V and J ends were trimmed by 3 bases and 4 bases, with 14 bases remaining between them. The CDR3 is 16 amino acids.

The chain recombines TRBV6-5 with TRBJ2-1; D assignment may be TRBD1 or TRBD2 (5 bases each). The DNA end lines up better with TRBJ2-5; the J call may be wrong. This CDR3 has 14 amino acids. Germline-derived CDR1 and CDR2 are MNHEY and SVGAGI. The CDR3 DNA reads TGTGCCAGCAGTTACAGTGGGACCACGGGGACCCAGTACTTC. Translation gives CASSYSGTTGTQYF.

This clonotype has a handful of counts. This chain connects TRBV7-3 to TRBJ1-1, with D maybe TRBD1 (5 bases). Germline-derived CDR1 and CDR2 are SGHTA and FQGTGA. V lost 0 bases and J 3 bases, leaving 11 bases between the germline ends. This CDR3 contains 15 residues. The CDR3 DNA sequence: TGTGCCAGCAGCTTAACGCCAGGGAAGGACACTGAAGCTTTCTTT. Amino acid sequence: CASSLTPGKDTEAFF.

The V and J genes are TRBV7-2 and TRBJ2-5, with D unresolved. The CDR3 consists of 16 residues. Germline CDR1 reads SGHTA; CDR2 reads FQGNSA. V gave up 5 bases and J gave up 0 bases, with 16 bases separating them. The CDR3 sequence is CASSHGTQTYQETQYF. DNA for the CDR3: TGTGCCAGCAGCCACGGTACCCAGACTTACCAAGAGACCCAGTACTTC. Full variable domain (missing parts from reference TRBV7-2 and TRBJ2-5): GAGVSQSPSNKVTEKGKDVELRCDPISGHTALYWYRQSLGQGLEFLIYFQGNSAPDKSGLPSDRFSAERTGGSVSTLTIQRTQQEDSAVYLCASSHGTQTYQETQYFGPGTRLLVL.

The V call is TRBV10-3, the J call TRBJ1-2, with 10 bases matching TRBD1. The CDR3 has 15 residues. Per the germline V gene, CDR1 is ENHRY and CDR2 is SYGVKD. With V trimmed by 0 bases and J by 6 bases, 4 bases remained unmatched. CDR3 DNA: TGTGCCATCAGTGAGTCAGCGGGGACAGGGGATGGCTACACCTTC. Translating it yields CAISESAGTGDGYTF.

In this sample, this clonotype turned up once. The rearrangement links TRBV28 to TRBJ1-5; no clear D gene. CDR3 length equals 13 residues. With 3 bases removed from V and 5 bases from J, the gap between germline ends came to 8 bases. CDR1 is MDHEN and CDR2 is SYDVKM in the germline V gene. CDR3 sequence (DNA): TGTGCCAGCAGTTTCGGGCGGTATCAGCCCCAGCATTTT. Amino acids: CASSFGRYQPQHF.

This chain uses TRBV7-3 with TRBJ1-1; possible D gene TRBD1, 6 bases. With 9 bases removed from V and 5 bases from J, the gap between germline ends came to 16 bases. The CDR3 has 13 amino acids. Germline V CDR1 and CDR2: SGHTA, FQGTGA. CDR3 region: CASSNTGTTEAFF. The CDR3 coding sequence is TGTGCCAGTAGCAACACAGGGACGACTGAAGCTTTCTTT.

This clonotype was counted between two and nine times. The rearrangement joins TRBV28 to TRBJ2-5; TRBD1 is a possible D gene (6 bases). The length of the CDR3 is 13 residues. Germline CDR1 reads MDHEN; CDR2 reads SYDVKM. With 4 bases removed from V and 3 bases from J, the gap between germline ends came to 9 bases. The DNA for the CDR3 is TGTGCCAGCAGTTCATACAGGGAAGAGACCCAGTACTTC. It is translated as CASSSYREETQYF.

This clonotype appeared a few times. The chain is built from TRBV30 and TRBJ2-6; TRBD1 agrees at 7 bases. CDR3 size: 16 residues. V trimming: 6 bases; J trimming: 0 bases; junction bases outside the gene matches: 8. CDR1 GTSNPN and CDR2 SVGIG come from the germline V gene (reference sequence). CDR3 region: CACGQVTSSGANVLTF. CDR3 coding DNA: TGTGCCTGCGGACAGGTGACTTCCTCTGGGGCCAACGTCCTGACTTTC. The full variable domain, completed using reference TRBV30 and TRBJ2-6, is SQTIHQWPATLVQPVGSPLSLECTVEGTSNPNLYWYRQAAGRGLQLLFYSVGIGQISSEVPQNLSASRPQDRQFILSSKKLLLSDSGFYLCACGQVTSSGANVLTFGAGSRLTVL.

The chain is built from TRBV7-6 and TRBJ2-1; perhaps D is TRBD1 or TRBD2 (7 bases each). The last part of the DNA fits TRBJ2-5 better; the J call may be wrong. CDR3 length equals 16 residues. CDR1 SGHVS and CDR2 FNYEAQ come from the germline V gene. Written as DNA, the CDR3 is TGTGCCAGCAGCCCAGCAGGGGGACTACGAGTAGAGACCCAGTACTTC. Its protein product is CASSPAGGLRVETQYF.

V gene TRBV28 combines with J gene TRBJ1-6; 9 bases fit TRBD1. Germline V gene sequence: CDR1 MDHEN, CDR2 SYDVKM. The CDR3 is made up of 18 amino acids. J gave up 5 bases and V 5 bases, and 13 bases lay outside the gene matches. CDR3 residues: CASSEITGGRFDNSPLHF. In DNA, the CDR3 is TGTGCCAGCAGTGAGATAACAGGGGGCAGGTTCGATAATTCACCCCTCCACTTT. The full variable domain, completed using reference TRBV28 and TRBJ1-6, is DVKVTQSSRYLVKRTGEKVFLECVQDMDHENMFWYRQDPGLGLRLIYFSYDVKMKEKGDIPEGYSVSREKKERFSLILESASTNQTSMYLCASSEITGGRFDNSPLHFGNGTRLTVT.

As concerns this clonotype: A read error may produce the germline difference seen at one junction end. The J gene is TRBJ2-4, the V gene TRBV4-3, with D tentatively TRBD1 (6 bases). The germline gives CDR1 LGHNA, CDR2 YSLEER. This CDR3 contains 14 residues. The CDR3 protein is CASSQGTAENIQYF. CDR3 DNA: TGCGCCAGCAGCCAAGGGACAGCCGAAAACATTCAGTACTTC.

This clonotype was picked up many times. This sequence joins TRBV7-9 and TRBJ2-5; perhaps TRBD2 as D (6 bases). There are 16 residues in the CDR3. Trimming cost V 0 bases and J 5 bases, with 16 bases left between them. Per the germline V gene, CDR1 is SEHNR and CDR2 is FQNEAQ (reference sequence). The CDR3 loop is CASSLAFGLAGETQYF. The CDR3, as DNA: TGTGCCAGCAGCTTAGCGTTTGGGTTGGCGGGGGAGACCCAGTACTTC.

This clonotype was counted a few times. V is TRBV6-1 and J is TRBJ1-5, with D tentatively TRBD1 (6 bases). Between the trimmed V and J ends, which lost 3 bases and 6 bases, there was a span of 12 bases. Germline V gene data show CDR1 as MNHNS and CDR2 as SASEGT. This CDR3 has 14 amino acids. Written as DNA, the CDR3 is TGTGCCAGCAGTGAGGTACAGGGTTTTCAGCCCCAGCATTTT. Encoded protein: CASSEVQGFQPQHF.